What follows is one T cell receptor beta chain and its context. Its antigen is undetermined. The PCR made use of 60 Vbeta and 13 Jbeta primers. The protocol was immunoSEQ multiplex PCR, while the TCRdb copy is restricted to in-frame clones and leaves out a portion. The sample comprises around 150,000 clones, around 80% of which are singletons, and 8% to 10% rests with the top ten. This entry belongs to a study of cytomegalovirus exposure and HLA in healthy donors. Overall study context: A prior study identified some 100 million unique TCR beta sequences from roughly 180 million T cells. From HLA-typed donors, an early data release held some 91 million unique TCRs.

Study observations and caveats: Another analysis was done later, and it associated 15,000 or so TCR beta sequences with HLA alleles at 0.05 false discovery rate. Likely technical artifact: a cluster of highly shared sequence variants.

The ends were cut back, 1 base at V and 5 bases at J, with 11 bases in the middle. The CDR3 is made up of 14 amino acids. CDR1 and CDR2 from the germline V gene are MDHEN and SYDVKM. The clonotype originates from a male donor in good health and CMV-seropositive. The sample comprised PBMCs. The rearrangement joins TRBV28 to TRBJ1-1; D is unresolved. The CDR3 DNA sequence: TGTGCCAGCAGTTTATCCGGGGTGTGGACTGAAGCTTTCTTT. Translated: CASSLSGVWTEAFF.